This T cell receptor beta chain was recorded in a study of beta chain features in type 1 diabetes. Study-wide points: Type 1 diabetes patients had TCRB CDR3s that were shorter (moderately but significantly so) in all four CD4+ subsets.

Blood was drawn once from each donor into heparinised tubes. The draws averaged about 120 mL. After removal of 4 bases from V and 4 bases from J, the junction contained 8 bases not matched to a gene. The CDR3 has 14 residues. Germline lookup yields CDR1 SGHNT and CDR2 YYREEE (reference sequence). Sequencing targeted expressed TCRB transcripts, as all isolated RNA had been reverse transcribed. Clones were read by immunoSEQ multiplex PCR, and TCRdb kept only the in-frame ones, dropping some. The sample has about 230,000 clones; 9% to 10% are singletons. This clone was counted only a few times. Antigen unknown.

Sequences were obtained from naive CD4+ T cells from blood. This chain joins TRBV5-4 and TRBJ2-7; 7 bases are shared with TRBD2. The TCR sequence derives from a woman aged 18-29 years in good health. CDR3 DNA: TGTGCCAGCAGCCAGGGAGGGACTTCATACGAGCAGTACTTC. It specifies CASSQGGTSYEQYF.